What follows are 30 T cell receptor beta chains derived from one specimen sequenced in a study of CD8 T cells in ankylosing spondylitis. From the 5' RACE reads, TCRdb called clonotypes with MiXCR, one entry per CDR3 protein. The sample lists 200,000 to 300,000 distinct CDR3 sequences; about 10% were seen once. Sequencing used blood, either unsorted or a sorted T cell fraction (not recorded which). All receptors come from a male donor with ankylosing spondylitis or in good health (not recorded which).

This clonotype appeared many times. The gene calls are TRBV12-3 or TRBV12-4 and TRBJ1-1; D ambiguous. The CDR3 loop spans 13 amino acids. V lost 1 base and J lost 1, with 4 bases in between. CDR3 DNA: TGTGCCAGCAGTTTAGAACAGAACACTGAAGCTTTCTTT. Translation: CASSLEQNTEAFF.

Details on this clonotype: A much larger clone is a single base away; this may be a read error. The V call is TRBV5-1, the J call TRBJ1-2; D possibly corresponds to TRBD1 (5 bases). Germline lookup yields CDR1 SGHRS and CDR2 YFSETQ. CDR3 size: 15 residues. This chain's CDR3 is CAGSLAGLKNYGYTF. DNA of the CDR3: TGCGCCGGCAGCTTGGCAGGGTTGAAGAACTATGGCTACACCTTC.

This clonotype was observed many times. This chain uses TRBV13 with TRBJ1-2; unclear D gene. Trimming removed 5 bases from V and 5 bases from J, with 12 bases in between. This CDR3 spans 13 amino acids. Germline loops: CDR1 PRHDT, CDR2 FYEKMQ (reference sequence). The CDR3 is CASSPQEIYGYTF. CDR3 DNA sequence: TGTGCCAGCAGCCCCCAGGAGATATATGGCTACACCTTC.

This clonotype was picked up many times. CDR3 coding DNA: TGCGCCAGCAGCGATGGGACACTCCAGACAGCAAGCGAGCAGTACTTC. This encodes CASSDGTLQTASEQYF. V usage is TRBV5-1 and J usage is TRBJ2-7; weak D call: TRBD1 (6 bases). CDR1 SGHRS and CDR2 YFSETQ come from the germline V gene. V gave up 4 bases and J gave up 6 bases, with 23 bases separating them. The CDR3 consists of 16 residues. Looking up the rest from reference TRBV5-1 and TRBJ2-7 gives the full variable domain: KAGVTQTPRYLIKTRGQQVTLSCSPISGHRSVSWYQQTPGQGLQFLFEYFSETQRNKGNFPGRFSGRQFSNSRSEMNVSTLELGDSALYLCASSDGTLQTASEQYFGPGTRLTVT.

Many counts were recorded for this clonotype. This chain uses TRBV5-5 with TRBJ2-4, with TRBD1 as a possible D gene (5 bases). The CDR3 runs to 18 residues. V was shortened by 3 bases and J by 0 bases, with 19 bases between the two germline ends. Germline V gene data show CDR1 as SGHKS and CDR2 as YYEKEE (reference sequence). The CDR3 loop reads CASSYSPQDPVAKNIQYF. In nucleotides, the CDR3 is TGTGCCAGCAGCTACTCCCCACAGGACCCCGTAGCCAAAAACATTCAGTACTTC.

This clonotype came up many times. The CDR3 loop is CATSRAQSFTGELFF. CDR3 coding DNA: TGTGCCACCAGCAGAGCACAGAGCTTCACCGGGGAGCTGTTTTTT. V usage is TRBV15 and J usage is TRBJ2-2; D gene ambiguous. Germline V CDR1 and CDR2: LNHNV, YYDKDF (reference sequence). The CDR3 loop spans 15 amino acids. V was cut by 1 base and J by 4 bases, with 10 bases left in between.

The chain links TRBV3-1 to TRBJ2-2, with 7 bases matching TRBD2. V shed 6 bases and J 0 bases; nucleotides not matched to a gene: 4. The germline gives CDR1 LGHDT, CDR2 YNNKEL (reference sequence). The length of the CDR3 is 15 residues. CDR3 protein: CASSQRGANTGELFF. The DNA for the CDR3 is TGTGCCAGCAGTCAGCGGGGAGCGAACACCGGGGAGCTGTTTTTT.

This clonotype was picked up many times. The V call is TRBV30, the J call TRBJ2-7, with 8 bases aligning to TRBD1. The V segment lost 2 bases and the J segment 7 bases; nucleotides outside the gene matches: 10. Per germline, CDR1 GTSNPN and CDR2 SVGIG (reference sequence). This CDR3 comprises 14 residues. CDR3 DNA: TGTGCCTGGAGTAGAGGACAGGGACATAAAGAGCAGTACTTC. This translates into CAWSRGQGHKEQYF.

The sample holds many counts of this clonotype. This chain uses TRBV9 with TRBJ1-1; D is possibly TRBD1 (5 bases). Trimming took 1 base from V and 3 from J, leaving 13 bases between them. The germline V gene encodes CDR1 SGDLS and CDR2 YYNGEE. The CDR3 covers 15 residues. Written as DNA, the CDR3 is TGTGCCAGCAGCGTACGTCCAGGGCGGGACACTGAAGCTTTCTTT. Amino acid sequence: CASSVRPGRDTEAFF. Full variable domain (rest looked up from reference TRBV9 and TRBJ1-1): DSGVTQTPKHLITATGQRVTLRCSPRSGDLSVYWYQQSLDQGLQFLIQYYNGEERAKGNILERFSAQQFPDLHSELNLSSLELGDSALYFCASSVRPGRDTEAFFGQGTRLTVV.

This clonotype has at least ten counts. This chain uses TRBV7-2 with TRBJ1-1; TRBD1 might be the D (6 bases). Germline-derived CDR1 and CDR2 are SGHTA and FQGNSA. The CDR3 runs to 12 residues. The V gene lost 5 bases and the J gene lost 8 bases, with 12 bases spanning the gap. The DNA for the CDR3 is TGTGCCAGCAGCCCCAACAGGGACGAAGCTTTCTTT. Amino acid sequence: CASSPNRDEAFF.

This clonotype was seen at least ten times. This rearrangement joins TRBV15 to TRBJ1-5, with D perhaps TRBD1 (6 bases). Germline values: CDR1 LNHNV, CDR2 YYDKDF (reference sequence). V was shortened by 1 base and J by 4 bases, with 11 bases between the two germline ends. CDR3 size: 15 residues. CDR3 DNA sequence: TGTGCCACCAGCAGAGGGAACAGGGTAAATCAGCCCCAGCATTTT. This gives the protein CATSRGNRVNQPQHF.

The gene calls are TRBV2 and TRBJ2-1, with 12 positions matching TRBD2. This CDR3 region has 16 residues. With 3 bases clipped from V and 10 bases from J, the junction kept 10 bases outside the gene matches. Per germline, CDR1 SNHLY and CDR2 FYNNEI. CDR3 residues: CASSESTSGSNGEQFF. The CDR3 DNA reads as TGTGCCAGCAGTGAGTCGACTAGCGGGAGCAACGGGGAGCAGTTCTTC.

This clonotype has a count of ten or more. The V and J genes are TRBV14 and TRBJ2-5, with D unresolved. The V gene lost 2 bases and the J gene lost 5 bases, with 15 bases spanning the gap. The CDR3 runs 15 residues. In germline, CDR1 is SGHDN, CDR2 FVKESK. The CDR3 loop is CASSQMASATETQYF. CDR3 nucleotides: TGTGCCAGCAGCCAAATGGCGTCAGCGACCGAGACCCAGTACTTC.

This clonotype came up many times. The J gene is TRBJ2-7, the V gene TRBV20-1; 7 bases agree with TRBD1. J was trimmed by 1 base and V by 5 bases; bases with no gene match: 5. The CDR3 extends over 13 amino acids. Germline assignment: CDR1 DFQATT and CDR2 SNEGSKA (reference sequence). The CDR3 DNA reads as TGCAGTGCTTACCGGGACAGTTCCTACGAGCAGTACTTC. Protein: CSAYRDSSYEQYF.

A remark on this clonotype: An end of the junction differs from the germline gene, which may be a read error. The chain recombines TRBV3-1 with TRBJ2-7; D unclear. The CDR3 has 13 amino acids. CDR1 and CDR2 from the germline V gene are LGHDT and YNNKEL (reference sequence). The DNA of the CDR3 is TGTACCAGCAGCCAAGATTTAACGAGGGAGCAGTACTTC. Residues: CTSSQDLTREQYF.

This clonotype has more than one count but fewer than ten. The rearrangement links TRBV29-1 to TRBJ1-5; the D is unclear. Per germline, CDR1 SQVTM and CDR2 ANQGSEA. The CDR3 spans 10 residues. V shed 4 bases and J shed 6 bases, with 4 bases lying between them. The CDR3, as DNA: TGCAGCGTTGCACGTCAGCCCCAGCATTTT. Its translation is CSVARQPQHF.

This clonotype was counted many times. The chain carries TRBV7-2 and TRBJ2-5; tentative D call: TRBD2 (7 bases). CDR1 is SGHTA and CDR2 is FQGNSA in the germline V gene. V lost 5 bases to trimming and J lost 8 bases, with 21 bases between them. This CDR3 is 15 amino acids long. CDR3 DNA sequence: TGTGCCAGCAGCGCCCGCGGGGGCACAAAGTATACCCAGTACTTC. It specifies CASSARGGTKYTQYF.

This clonotype was seen a few times. This chain joins TRBV19 and TRBJ2-1; 9 bases match TRBD2. Per the germline V gene, CDR1 is LNHDA and CDR2 is SQIVND (reference sequence). V gave up 1 base and J gave up 3 bases; unmatched junction bases: 4. The CDR3 loop spans 16 amino acids. CDR3 loop: CASSIAAGGHYNEQFF. The DNA for the CDR3 is TGTGCCAGTAGTATAGCGGCGGGAGGGCACTACAATGAGCAGTTCTTC.

In this sample, this clonotype turned up many times. V is TRBV20-1 and J is TRBJ1-1, with D possibly matching TRBD1 (6 bases). V shed 6 bases and J shed 5 bases, with 16 bases lying between them. This CDR3 is 13 amino acids long. Germline V lookup: CDR1 DFQATT, CDR2 SNEGSKA (reference sequence). This chain's CDR3 is CSASGGGHTEAFF. The CDR3 DNA is TGCAGTGCGTCGGGAGGGGGGCATACTGAAGCTTTCTTT.

This clonotype appeared many times. The V and J genes are TRBV29-1 and TRBJ2-2; TRBD2 might be the D (5 bases). Trimming shortened V by 4 bases and J by 1 base, and 7 bases separated the two germline ends. CDR3 length: 13 amino acids. Germline CDR1 is SQVTM and CDR2 is ANQGSEA. CDR3 sequence: CSVVAKNTGELFF. CDR3 nucleotides: TGCAGCGTTGTAGCGAAGAACACCGGGGAGCTGTTTTTT.

There are many counts of this clonotype. The genes are TRBV24-1 and TRBJ2-3; D call uncertain. V lost 3 bases to trimming and J lost 4 bases, with 13 bases between them. The CDR3 totals 15 residues. Looked up from germline, CDR1 is KGHDR and CDR2 is SFDVKD. Written as DNA, the CDR3 is TGTGCCACCAGTGATAGTAGCAGGCGCCCAGATACGCAGTATTTT. It encodes CATSDSSRRPDTQYF.

This clonotype was counted a few times. The chain employs TRBV6-1 and TRBJ2-4; TRBD2 matches 8 bases. The CDR3 runs to 14 residues. CDR1 and CDR2 (germline): MNHNS, SASEGT. The V gene end was trimmed by 1 base and the J gene end by 9 bases; junction bases not matched to a gene: 5. This CDR3 reads CASSEGGGRPIQYF. CDR3 sequence (DNA): TGTGCCAGCAGTGAAGGCGGGGGGAGACCCATTCAGTACTTC.

This clonotype was picked up many times. The chain joins TRBV30 to TRBJ1-2; TRBD1 might be the D (5 bases). The CDR3 extends over 13 amino acids. V dropped 0 bases and J dropped 7 bases, with 12 bases sitting between them. Germline V CDR1 and CDR2: GTSNPN, SVGIG (reference sequence). In DNA, the CDR3 is TGTGCCTGGAGTGTAAAGGGACCGTCTGGCTACACCTTC. Translation: CAWSVKGPSGYTF.

This clonotype was found many times. J is TRBJ1-3 and V is TRBV28; TRBD1 agrees at 11 bases. This CDR3 has 17 amino acids. Germline lookup yields CDR1 MDHEN and CDR2 SYDVKM. With 4 bases clipped from V and 0 bases from J, the junction kept 5 bases outside the gene matches. The CDR3 coding sequence is TGTGCCAGCAGTTGGGGGACAGGGGGACTCTCTGGAAACACCATATATTTT. It codes for CASSWGTGGLSGNTIYF.

This clonotype was counted many times. The rearrangement links TRBV20-1 to TRBJ2-5; D is ambiguous. CDR1 and CDR2 from the germline V gene are DFQATT and SNEGSKA (reference sequence). CDR3 length: 13 residues. V lost 0 bases and J lost 5, with 10 bases in between. The CDR3 nucleotides read TGCAGTGCTAGAGATTCTGCCAGGGAGACCCAGTACTTC. Encoded protein: CSARDSARETQYF.

In this sample, this clonotype turned up many times. The chain joins TRBV6-1 to TRBJ2-2; 10 bases match TRBD2. Germline V gene data show CDR1 as MNHNS and CDR2 as SASEGT. V lost 6 bases and J lost 6; bases outside the gene matches: 10. CDR3 size: 16 residues. CDR3 DNA sequence: TGTGCCAGCAGCCGAAAGCGGGAGGGTTGGTCCGGGGAGCTGTTTTTT. Translating gives CASSRKREGWSGELFF.

This clonotype was observed at least ten times. The V and J genes are TRBV20-1 and TRBJ2-1; D gene uncertain. This CDR3 has 10 residues. Germline CDR1 reads DFQATT; CDR2 reads SNEGSKA (reference sequence). V lost 1 base and J 6 bases, leaving 1 base between the germline ends. DNA for the CDR3: TGCAGTGCTAGAGCCAATGAGCAGTTCTTC. It yields the protein CSARANEQFF.

In this sample, this clonotype turned up a few times. The chain recombines TRBV6-1 with TRBJ2-1, with 8 bases fitting TRBD2. The CDR3 is 16 residues long. Germline loops: CDR1 MNHNS, CDR2 SASEGT. The V segment lost 6 bases and the J segment 6 bases; nucleotides outside the gene matches: 13. CDR3 amino acids: CASRRSAGVKGNEQFF. In DNA form, the CDR3 reads TGTGCCAGCAGACGCTCAGCGGGAGTAAAGGGCAATGAGCAGTTCTTC.

About this clonotype itself: A much bigger clone sits one base away, suggesting this may be a read error. The chain couples TRBV20-1 to TRBJ1-2; D may be TRBD1 (5 bases). Trimming pared 1 base from V and 10 bases from J, leaving 19 bases between. This CDR3 spans 14 amino acids. CDR1 and CDR2 (germline): DFQATT, SNEGSKA (reference sequence). The CDR3 reads CSARGRVTGDAYTF. The CDR3 region has the DNA TGCAGTGCTAGAGGCAGGGTAACGGGGGATGCCTACACCTTC.

The J gene is TRBJ2-7, the V gene TRBV7-6; 7 nucleotides line up with TRBD1. Germline V CDR1 and CDR2: SGHVS, FNYEAQ. J was trimmed by 0 bases and V by 5 bases; bases with no gene match: 7. The CDR3 spans 15 residues. CDR3 in DNA: TGTGCCAGCAGCCCCGGACAGGCTCTCTCCTACGAGCAGTACTTC. Translation gives CASSPGQALSYEQYF.